This TCR beta chain emerged from a study of neurological immune-mediated disorders. In TCRdb, the 5' RACE reads were re-called with MiXCR into one record per CDR3 protein. Counted here are more than 55,000 distinct CDR3 sequences, approximately 25% occurring once; the ten biggest clones make up around 4.5%. Time point of the sample: technical triplicate 2. Unsorted libraries were generated from 2 million PBMCs. These cells had been stored in RNAlater at -80 C. As for this clonotype: No antigen is known for it.

The study, taken as a whole, reports: Private repertoires in all groups were suggested by the absence of shared CDR3 amino acid sequences among expanded clones across subjects.

This CDR3 is 14 amino acids long. Germline V gives CDR1 KGHSH, CDR2 LQKENI. Trimming removed 3 bases from V and 5 bases from J; junction bases left unmatched: 2. This TCR was recovered from a man in his fifties or sixties with HTLV-1-associated myelopathy (HAM/TSP). The sequenced material came from PBMCs. The J gene is TRBJ2-4, the V gene TRBV18, with 9 bases aligning to TRBD1. The CDR3 protein is CASSPRTGENIQYF. As DNA, the CDR3 is TGTGCCAGCTCACCGCGGACAGGGGAAAACATTCAGTACTTC.